Below are 26 T cell receptor beta chains sequenced from a single sample in a study of Ad26.COV2.S vaccination and SARS-CoV-2 variants. Treatment here: roughly 18 received Ad26.COV2.S at low or high dose, single or two shots; roughly five received placebo; per-sample allocation not given. Samples came from day 63 after the first vaccine or placebo injection. Profiled with immunoSEQ multiplex PCR; TCRdb holds only in-frame clones, not every one. Of some 500,000 clones listed, about 91% are singletons. Sequenced material: peripheral blood, taken in a trial of Ad26.COV2.S vaccine versus placebo. These receptors were taken from a person between 18 and 65 years old who received the Ad26.COV2.S COVID-19 vaccine or a placebo.

V is TRBV5-1 and J is TRBJ1-6; D unresolved. The germline gives CDR1 SGHRS, CDR2 YFSETQ. The ends were cut back, 7 bases at V and 0 bases at J, with 5 bases in the middle. This CDR3 is 13 amino acids long. The CDR3 region has the DNA TGCGCCAGCGCGGCCTCCTATAATTCACCCCTCCACTTT. Its protein product is CASAASYNSPLHF.

V and J are TRBV2 and TRBJ1-1; D not resolved. V lost 5 bases, J lost 4 bases, and 11 bases lay in between. CDR1 is SNHLY, CDR2 FYNNEI, per germline. The CDR3 has 13 amino acids. In nucleotides, the CDR3 is TGTGCCAGCAGTCCGTATCCGGGCACTGAAGCTTTCTTT. As protein: CASSPYPGTEAFF. Combining the CDR3 with reference TRBV2 and TRBJ1-1 gives the whole variable domain EPEVTQTPSHQVTQMGQEVILRCVPISNHLYFYWYRQILGQKVEFLVSFYNNEISEKSEIFDDQFSVERPDGSNFTLKIRSTKLEDSAMYFCASSPYPGTEAFFGQGTRLTVV.

The gene calls are TRBV6-5 and TRBJ2-7; 8 bases line up with TRBD1. This CDR3 is 14 amino acids long. From germline, CDR1 is MNHEY and CDR2 SVGAGI. Trimming took 5 bases from V and 3 from J; bases not matched to a gene: 6. DNA for the CDR3: TGTGCCAGCAGTAACCTAGACAGGGGCTACGAGCAGTACGTC. It is translated as CASSNLDRGYEQYV.

This clone was detected once. The CDR3 region is CASSHTLAGRKNTQYF. The CDR3 nucleotides read TGTGCCAGCAGCCACACCTTAGCGGGCAGAAAGAATACGCAGTATTTT. The V and J genes are TRBV4-2 and TRBJ2-3; 7 nucleotides match TRBD2. Trimming at V came to 3 bases and at J to 7 bases, leaving 13 bases not matched to a gene. This CDR3 is built from 16 residues. Germline V lookup: CDR1 LGHNA, CDR2 YNFKEQ.

CDR3 sequence reads: CASSLGSARGEKLFF. The CDR3 coding sequence is TGTGCCAGCAGCCTGGGGTCCGCGAGGGGTGAAAAACTGTTTTTT. V gene TRBV7-2 combines with J gene TRBJ1-4, with a tentative D call TRBD1 (5 bases). The CDR3 contains 15 residues. V was shortened by 5 bases and J by 7 bases, with 17 bases between the two germline ends. The V gene's germline CDR1 is SGHTA and CDR2 FQGNSA.

This rearrangement joins TRBV9 to TRBJ2-1; perhaps TRBD2 as D (5 bases). Trimming pared 0 bases from V and 12 bases from J, leaving 16 bases between. This CDR3 comprises 14 residues. Germline values: CDR1 SGDLS, CDR2 YYNGEE. The CDR3 nucleotides are TGTGCCAGCAGCGTAGCTAGCCTCCCCCTCAGGCAGTTCTTC. It translates to CASSVASLPLRQFF.

The rearrangement links TRBV12-3 or TRBV12-4 to TRBJ1-4; unclear D gene. Trimming shortened V by 6 bases and J by 7 bases, and 12 bases separated the two germline ends. The CDR3 contains 13 residues. CDR3 in DNA: TGTGCCAGCAGGTACGGGAGTCTTGAAAAACTGTTTTTT. As protein: CASRYGSLEKLFF.

The chain recombines TRBV5-1 with TRBJ2-7; 10 nucleotides line up with TRBD1. J lost 6 bases, V lost 0 bases, and 3 bases had no gene match. CDR3 length equals 14 residues. Germline loops: CDR1 SGHRS, CDR2 YFSETQ. The CDR3 reads CASSLGDRGREQYF. CDR3 bases: TGCGCCAGCAGCTTGGGGGACAGGGGCCGCGAGCAGTACTTC.

This chain uses TRBV27 with TRBJ2-5; D uncertain. This CDR3 region has 14 residues. Germline V CDR1 and CDR2: MNHEY, SMNVEV (reference sequence). V lost 4 bases and J lost 3, with 12 bases in between. CDR3 in amino acids: CASSSTWAEETQYF. The DNA for the CDR3 is TGTGCCAGCAGTTCGACTTGGGCGGAAGAGACCCAGTACTTC.

The chain employs TRBV7-9 and TRBJ1-4; D is unclear. The length of the CDR3 is 14 residues. Per the germline V gene, CDR1 is SEHNR and CDR2 is FQNEAQ (reference sequence). Trimming shortened V by 5 bases and J by 3 bases, and 10 bases separated the two germline ends. The CDR3 nucleotides read TGTGCCAGCAGCAGTCCCAGATCTAATGAAAAACTGTTTTTT. It is translated as CASSSPRSNEKLFF. The full variable domain, its missing parts supplied by reference TRBV7-9 and TRBJ1-4, is DTGVSQNPRHKITKRGQNVTFRCDPISEHNRLYWYRQTLGQGPEFLTYFQNEAQLEKSRLLSDRFSAERPKGSFSTLEIQRTEQGDSAMYLCASSSPRSNEKLFFGSGTQLSVL.

The chain recombines TRBV5-1 with TRBJ2-7; D is unresolved. This CDR3 region has 11 residues. Per the germline V gene, CDR1 is SGHRS and CDR2 is YFSETQ. V was cut by 4 bases and J by 2 bases, with 4 bases left in between. CDR3 amino acids: CASSTTYEQYF. The CDR3 DNA is TGCGCCAGCAGCACCACCTACGAGCAGTACTTC.

This chain joins TRBV7-9 and TRBJ2-7; D is tentatively TRBD1 or TRBD2 (5 bases each). There are 13 residues in the CDR3. Germline CDR1 reads SEHNR; CDR2 reads FQNEAQ (reference sequence). V was clipped by 0 bases and J by 5 bases, with 8 bases between them. CDR3: CASSLAGPHEQYF. The CDR3 nucleotides are TGTGCCAGCAGCTTAGCGGGACCCCACGAGCAGTACTTC. The full variable domain, its missing parts supplied by reference TRBV7-9 and TRBJ2-7, is DTGVSQNPRHKITKRGQNVTFRCDPISEHNRLYWYRQTLGQGPEFLTYFQNEAQLEKSRLLSDRFSAERPKGSFSTLEIQRTEQGDSAMYLCASSLAGPHEQYFGPGTRLTVT.

The J gene is TRBJ1-1, the V gene TRBV9; maybe TRBD1 (5 bases). CDR1 is SGDLS and CDR2 is YYNGEE in the germline V gene. Trimming took 4 bases from V and 1 from J, leaving 20 bases between them. The CDR3 is 17 residues long. CDR3 in DNA: TGTGCCAGCAGCTTGCTCGGGGACCTCATTGGGAACACTGAAGCTTTCTTT. It is translated as CASSLLGDLIGNTEAFF.

This chain connects TRBV7-2 to TRBJ2-4; 12 nucleotides line up with TRBD2. CDR1 and CDR2 (germline): SGHTA, FQGNSA. V was pared by 2 bases and J by 4 bases, with 12 bases of the junction left unmatched. The CDR3 spans 19 residues. The CDR3 coding sequence is TGTGCCAGCAGCTTAAGGGGTTATGGGCTAGCGGGAGGGAAAAACATTCAGTACTTC. This gives the protein CASSLRGYGLAGGKNIQYF.

This clone has more than one count but fewer than ten. The chain combines TRBV7-9 with TRBJ1-3; D might be TRBD1 (5 bases). Trimming cost V 5 bases and J 5 bases, with 16 bases left between them. Germline CDR1 reads SEHNR; CDR2 reads FQNEAQ (reference sequence). The CDR3 totals 15 residues. The CDR3 sequence: CASSPTWGRRNTIYF. CDR3 sequence (DNA): TGTGCCAGCAGCCCGACGTGGGGGAGGAGAAACACCATATATTTT. The full variable domain, in which reference TRBV7-9 and TRBJ1-3 provide the parts outside the CDR3, is DTGVSQNPRHKITKRGQNVTFRCDPISEHNRLYWYRQTLGQGPEFLTYFQNEAQLEKSRLLSDRFSAERPKGSFSTLEIQRTEQGDSAMYLCASSPTWGRRNTIYFGEGSWLTVV.

The rearrangement uses TRBV9 and TRBJ2-7; D may be TRBD2 (6 bases). The V end lost 0 bases, the J end lost 2 bases, and 9 bases lay between the germline ends. The germline CDR1 and CDR2 sequences are SGDLS and YYNGEE. The CDR3 covers 14 residues. The CDR3 loop reads CASSVALAAYEQYF. The CDR3 DNA sequence: TGTGCCAGCAGCGTAGCGTTAGCGGCCTACGAGCAGTACTTC. The full variable domain, with the rest looked up from reference TRBV9 and TRBJ2-7, is DSGVTQTPKHLITATGQRVTLRCSPRSGDLSVYWYQQSLDQGLQFLIQYYNGEERAKGNILERFSAQQFPDLHSELNLSSLELGDSALYFCASSVALAAYEQYFGPGTRLTVT.

The rearrangement links TRBV10-3 to TRBJ2-5, with D possibly TRBD2 on 7 matching bases. From germline, CDR1 is ENHRY and CDR2 SYGVKD. The CDR3 covers 15 residues. The V and J ends lost 8 bases and 3 bases respectively, with 19 bases between them. CDR3 in amino acids: CAISSGGWGEETQYF. The CDR3, as DNA: TGTGCCATCTCGTCGGGGGGCTGGGGGGAAGAGACCCAGTACTTC.

The gene calls are TRBV30 and TRBJ2-7, with TRBD1 matching 7 bases. With 0 bases clipped from V and 5 bases from J, the junction kept 10 bases outside the gene matches. The CDR3 covers 15 residues. Germline V gene sequence: CDR1 GTSNPN, CDR2 SVGIG (reference sequence). In DNA, the CDR3 is TGTGCCTGGAGTGTCTTGGACAGGATTAAGGACGAGCAGTACTTC. Its protein is CAWSVLDRIKDEQYF.

The V and J genes are TRBV7-3 and TRBJ2-3, with TRBD1 matching over 7 bases. Germline V gives CDR1 SGHTA, CDR2 FQGTGA. Germline trimming cut 2 bases from V and 11 bases from J; bases unmatched to any gene: 13. The CDR3 length is 15 residues. In DNA form, the CDR3 reads TGTGCCAGCAGCTTAGCAACTGGGACAGCCAAGGGGCAGTATTTT. It is translated as CASSLATGTAKGQYF.

The chain has TRBV6-1 and TRBJ2-2; TRBD1 or TRBD2 may be the D gene (5 bases each). V lost 3 bases and J lost 2, with 10 bases in between. The length of the CDR3 is 15 residues. Germline V gives CDR1 MNHNS, CDR2 SASEGT. The CDR3 DNA is TGTGCCAGCAGTGATTTTGGGACCAACACCGGGGAGCTGTTTTTT. Translating it yields CASSDFGTNTGELFF.

This sequence joins TRBV5-4 and TRBJ1-4; D not resolved. The CDR3 has 15 residues. V lost 0 bases and J 4 bases, leaving 10 bases between the germline ends. CDR1 and CDR2 (germline): SGHNT, YYREEE (reference sequence). The CDR3 reads CASSLGGHSNEKLFF. The CDR3, as DNA: TGTGCCAGCAGCTTGGGAGGGCACAGTAATGAAAAACTGTTTTTT.

CDR3 DNA sequence: TGTGCCAGTAGCATTGATCCGGGACAGGGCACTGAAGCTTTCTTT. Protein: CASSIDPGQGTEAFF. This chain joins TRBV19 and TRBJ1-1; 9 bases are shared with TRBD1. Germline assignment: CDR1 LNHDA and CDR2 SQIVND (reference sequence). The CDR3 sequence is 15 residues long. V trimming: 6 bases; J trimming: 4 bases; junction bases outside the gene matches: 9.

The genes are TRBV11-2 and TRBJ1-1; the match to TRBD1 covers 12 bases. V lost 3 bases, J lost 8 bases, and 4 bases stayed unmatched. The V gene's germline CDR1 is SGHAT and CDR2 FQNNGV. The CDR3 runs 14 residues. CDR3 DNA sequence: TGTGCCAGCAGCTTTCGGGACAGGGGGCGAGAAGCTTTCTTT. It translates to CASSFRDRGREAFF.

This clone was seen only a few times. This chain joins TRBV19 and TRBJ2-7; D gene unclear. Germline assignment: CDR1 LNHDA and CDR2 SQIVND (reference sequence). The CDR3 is 15 residues long. Trimming removed 2 bases from V and 5 bases from J, with 16 bases in between. Here the CDR3 reads CASSISAVQTDEQYF. The CDR3 nucleotides read TGTGCCAGTAGTATATCGGCGGTTCAGACGGACGAGCAGTACTTC. The full variable domain, its missing parts supplied by reference TRBV19 and TRBJ2-7, is DGGITQSPKYLFRKEGQNVTLSCEQNLNHDAMYWYRQDPGQGLRLIYYSQIVNDFQKGDIAEGYSVSREKKESFPLTVTSAQKNPTAFYLCASSISAVQTDEQYFGPGTRLTVT.

The CDR3 loop reads CASSLPSEKLFF. The CDR3 bases are TGCGCCAGCAGCTTGCCGTCCGAAAAACTGTTTTTT. This chain joins TRBV5-1 and TRBJ1-4, with D unresolved. The V end lost 1 base, the J end lost 8 bases, and 6 bases lay between the germline ends. The CDR3 has 12 amino acids. The V gene's germline CDR1 is SGHRS and CDR2 YFSETQ.

This sequence joins TRBV5-4 and TRBJ2-3; the match to TRBD1 covers 8 bases. Germline loops: CDR1 SGHNT, CDR2 YYREEE (reference sequence). V shed 10 bases and J 1 base; nucleotides not matched to a gene: 5. The CDR3 contains 13 residues. CDR3 bases: TGTGCCGGACAGGGATCCCGCACAGATACGCAGTATTTT. Protein: CAGQGSRTDTQYF.